The 14 T cell receptor beta chains reported below all come from one sample, sequenced in a study of cytomegalovirus exposure and HLA in healthy donors. 13 Jbeta primers and 60 Vbeta primers were used for the PCR. Using immunoSEQ multiplex PCR, the repertoire was profiled, and TCRdb retains in-frame clones only, with some absent. Of 120,000 to 150,000 clones listed, over 70% are singletons. Sequenced material: PBMCs. All receptors come from a woman aged 40 to 49 in good health and CMV-seronegative.

This sequence joins TRBV7-2 and TRBJ2-7, with a weak D call TRBD1 (5 bases). Germline-derived CDR1 and CDR2 are SGHTA and FQGNSA. V gave up 2 bases and J gave up 12 bases, with 14 bases separating them. The CDR3 covers 12 residues. DNA of the CDR3: TGTGCCAGCAGCTTAAGATCCCAGGGCTGGTACTTC. Its protein is CASSLRSQGWYF.

This chain joins TRBV5-1 and TRBJ2-3; 7 nucleotides line up with TRBD1. The CDR3 contains 15 residues. Germline V gene data show CDR1 as SGHRS and CDR2 as YFSETQ. The V and J ends lost 1 base and 4 bases, in that order; junction bases with no gene match: 6. CDR3 protein: CASSLRSTGPDTQYF. Here the CDR3 DNA reads TGCGCCAGCAGCTTGAGATCGACAGGGCCAGATACGCAGTATTTT.

In the case of this clone: Other DNA sequences of this sample code for an identical CDR3. This chain connects TRBV6-5 to TRBJ1-1; D is ambiguous. Trimming left V 3 bases short and J 3 bases short, with 8 bases between. Germline V lookup: CDR1 MNHEY, CDR2 SVGAGI. The CDR3 sequence is 13 residues long. For the CDR3, the DNA is TGTGCCAGCAGTTATTCCTTGTACACTGAAGCTTTCTTT. It specifies CASSYSLYTEAFF.

This chain uses TRBV2 with TRBJ2-7; 8 bases are shared with TRBD1. Germline assignment: CDR1 SNHLY and CDR2 FYNNEI. Trimming took 1 base from V and 8 from J; bases not matched to a gene: 10. CDR3 length equals 15 residues. For the CDR3, the DNA is TGTGCCAGCAGTGAAGGCCCCCCCGGACAGGGCAAGCAGTACTTC. Protein: CASSEGPPGQGKQYF.

The chain couples TRBV11-2 to TRBJ1-1; D is unresolved. Germline-derived CDR1 and CDR2 are SGHAT and FQNNGV. CDR3 length: 12 residues. The V and J ends lost 1 base and 5 bases respectively, with 5 bases between them. The CDR3 DNA sequence: TGTGCCAGCAGCTTAGTAGCAACTGAAGCTTTCTTT. Amino acids: CASSLVATEAFF.

Comment on this clone: The same CDR3 is also encoded by other DNA sequences in this sample. V and J are TRBV5-1 and TRBJ2-3; 9 bases are a match to TRBD2. CDR1 and CDR2 from the germline V gene are SGHRS and YFSETQ. This CDR3 is built from 17 residues. The V and J ends lost 7 bases and 6 bases, in that order; junction bases with no gene match: 18. The CDR3 region is CASEKGLAGARADTQYF. The CDR3 DNA reads TGCGCCAGCGAGAAGGGGTTAGCGGGAGCGAGGGCGGATACGCAGTATTTT. The full variable domain, completed using reference TRBV5-1 and TRBJ2-3, is KAGVTQTPRYLIKTRGQQVTLSCSPISGHRSVSWYQQTPGQGLQFLFEYFSETQRNKGNFPGRFSGRQFSNSRSEMNVSTLELGDSALYLCASEKGLAGARADTQYFGPGTRLTVL.

The chain combines TRBV27 with TRBJ1-6; D remains unclear. Trimming removed 3 bases from V and 0 bases from J, with 15 bases in between. Germline CDR1 is MNHEY and CDR2 is SMNVEV (reference sequence). The CDR3 runs 18 residues. The CDR3 nucleotides are TGTGCCAGCAGTTTGAACCCCCGGAGTGGCTCCTATAATTCACCCCTCCACTTT. Translation: CASSLNPRSGSYNSPLHF.

This chain joins TRBV2 and TRBJ2-2; D remains unclear. Germline V gene lookup returns CDR1 SNHLY and CDR2 FYNNEI. The CDR3 sequence is 15 residues long. V lost 1 base to trimming and J lost 1 base, with 7 bases between them. CDR3 coding DNA: TGTGCCAGCAGTGAAGGGCGGAGGAACACCGGGGAGCTGTTTTTT. This encodes CASSEGRRNTGELFF.

The gene calls are TRBV28 and TRBJ2-7; TRBD1 might be the D (5 bases). V dropped 3 bases and J dropped 6 bases, with 15 bases sitting between them. The CDR3 consists of 14 residues. Germline lookup yields CDR1 MDHEN and CDR2 SYDVKM. The CDR3 loop is CASSFGQGTSEQYF. CDR3 nucleotide sequence: TGTGCCAGCAGTTTCGGTCAGGGAACCTCCGAGCAGTACTTC.

The V call is TRBV14, the J call TRBJ2-5; 9 bases agree with TRBD1. The J call could be wrong; TRBJ2-7 is a better fit for the DNA end. Germline V lookup: CDR1 SGHDN, CDR2 FVKESK. This CDR3 comprises 15 residues. In nucleotides, the CDR3 is TGTGCCAGCAGCCATGTACACAGGGGGCCCTACGAGCAGTACTTC. Protein sequence: CASSHVHRGPYEQYF.

The chain employs TRBV10-1 and TRBJ1-2, with D tentatively TRBD1 (5 bases). Between the trimmed V and J ends, which lost 5 bases and 0 bases, there was a span of 25 bases. Germline V gene sequence: CDR1 WNHNN, CDR2 SYGVQD (reference sequence). The CDR3 totals 19 residues. CDR3 sequence (DNA): TGCGCCAGCAGTCTAAAGCCCCCTCAAGACAGACCTACTAACTATGGCTACACCTTC. Translating it yields CASSLKPPQDRPTNYGYTF.

V and J are TRBV28 and TRBJ2-7; D remains ambiguous. This CDR3 has 12 residues. Germline CDR1 MDHEN, CDR2 SYDVKM. V was clipped by 4 bases and J by 1 base, with 5 bases between them. The CDR3 reads CASSSPSYEQYF. The CDR3 DNA follows: TGTGCCAGCAGTTCCCCTTCCTACGAGCAGTACTTC.

The chain carries TRBV10-3 and TRBJ2-1, with 11 nucleotides matching TRBD2. The V segment lost 7 bases and the J segment 3 bases; nucleotides outside the gene matches: 8. CDR3 length equals 16 residues. Germline V gene data show CDR1 as ENHRY and CDR2 as SYGVKD. CDR3: CAIKSGTSGSYNEQFF. The DNA of the CDR3 is TGTGCCATCAAGTCTGGCACTAGCGGGAGCTACAATGAGCAGTTCTTC.

In its sample, this clone was seen a few times. The V gene is TRBV11-3, the J gene TRBJ2-1; 7 bases are shared with TRBD2. Trimming removed 0 bases from V and 6 bases from J; junction bases left unmatched: 14. The CDR3 covers 18 residues. CDR1 and CDR2 from the germline V gene are SGHNT and YENEEA. The CDR3, as DNA: TGTGCCAGCAGCTTAGAGCAGGGCGGGAGTACTTCCGGCAATGAGCAGTTCTTC. Translation gives CASSLEQGGSTSGNEQFF.